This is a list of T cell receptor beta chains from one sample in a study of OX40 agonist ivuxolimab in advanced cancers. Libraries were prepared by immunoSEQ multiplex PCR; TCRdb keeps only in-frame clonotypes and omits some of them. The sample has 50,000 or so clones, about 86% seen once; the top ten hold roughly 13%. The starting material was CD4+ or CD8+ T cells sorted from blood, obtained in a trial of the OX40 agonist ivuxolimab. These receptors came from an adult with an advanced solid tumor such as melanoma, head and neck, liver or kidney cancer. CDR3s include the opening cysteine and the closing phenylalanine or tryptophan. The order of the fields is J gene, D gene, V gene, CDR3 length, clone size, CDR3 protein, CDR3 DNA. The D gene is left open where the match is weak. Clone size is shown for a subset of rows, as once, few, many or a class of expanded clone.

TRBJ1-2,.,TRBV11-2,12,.,CASSSPRGGYTF,TGTGCCAGCAGCTCCCCAAGGGGGGGCTACACCTTC
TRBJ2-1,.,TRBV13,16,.,CASSFTGDGSYNEQFF,TGTGCCAGCAGCTTTACGGGGGATGGGTCCTACAATGAGCAGTTCTTC
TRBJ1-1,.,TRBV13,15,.,CASSPGGVMNTEAFF,TGTGCCAGCAGCCCTGGAGGGGTGATGAACACTGAAGCTTTCTTT
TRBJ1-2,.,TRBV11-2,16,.,CASSPRPLITNYGYTF,TGTGCCAGCAGCCCTAGACCCCTCATTACTAACTATGGCTACACCTTC
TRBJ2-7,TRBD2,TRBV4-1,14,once,CASSPLAGYYEQYF,TGCGCCAGCAGCCCCCTAGCGGGCTACTACGAGCAGTACTTC
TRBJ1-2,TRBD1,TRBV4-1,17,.,CASSQDRAQGGRGSYTF,TGCGCCAGCAGCCAAGATAGGGCACAGGGGGGCAGGGGAAGCTACACCTTC
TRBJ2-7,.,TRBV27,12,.,CASSSLTHEQYF,TGTGCCAGCAGTTCCCTTACCCACGAGCAGTACTTC
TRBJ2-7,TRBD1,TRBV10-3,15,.,CAISDPGQGINEQYF,TGTGCCATCAGTGACCCGGGACAGGGGATCAACGAGCAGTACTTC
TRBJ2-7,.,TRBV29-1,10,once,CSVGGYEQYF,TGCAGCGTTGGAGGCTACGAGCAGTACTTC
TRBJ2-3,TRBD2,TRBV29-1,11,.,CSCLAGGTQYF,TGCAGCTGCCTAGCGGGGGGGACGCAGTATTTT
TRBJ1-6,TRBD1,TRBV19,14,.,CASRHRTGASPLHF,TGTGCCAGTAGGCATCGGACAGGGGCTTCACCCCTCCACTTT
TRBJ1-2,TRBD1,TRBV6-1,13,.,CASSSQGADGYTF,TGTGCCAGCAGTTCCCAGGGGGCCGATGGCTACACCTTC
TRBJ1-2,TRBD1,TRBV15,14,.,CATSRVWTGGGYTF,TGTGCCACCAGCAGAGTTTGGACAGGGGGCGGCTACACCTTC
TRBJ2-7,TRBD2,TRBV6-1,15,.,CASISGRGSSYEQYF,TGTGCCAGCATCTCGGGGCGGGGGAGCTCCTACGAGCAGTACTTC
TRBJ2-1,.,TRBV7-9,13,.,CASSSWGWNEQFF,TGTGCCAGCAGCTCTTGGGGCTGGAATGAGCAGTTCTTC
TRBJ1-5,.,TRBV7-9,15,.,CASSFGEGHNQPQHF,TGTGCCAGCAGCTTTGGGGAAGGGCACAATCAGCCCCAGCATTTT
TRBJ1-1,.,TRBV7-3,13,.,CASSPGLHTEAFF,TGTGCCAGCAGCCCCGGTCTGCACACTGAAGCTTTCTTT
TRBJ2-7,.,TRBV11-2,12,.,CASSPGSVEQYF,TGTGCCAGCAGCCCAGGGTCGGTTGAGCAGTACTTC
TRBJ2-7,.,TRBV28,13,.,CASSLSDLYEQYF,TGTGCCAGCAGTTTAAGTGATTTGTACGAGCAGTACTTC
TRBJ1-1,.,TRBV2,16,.,CASSEGGTGLNTEAFF,TGTGCCAGCAGTGAAGGGGGGACCGGTTTGAACACTGAAGCTTTCTTT
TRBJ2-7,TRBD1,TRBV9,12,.,CASSGDSNEQYF,TGTGCCAGCAGCGGGGACAGTAACGAGCAGTACTTC
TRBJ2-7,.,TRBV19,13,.,CASSQGVAHEQYF,TGTGCCAGTAGCCAAGGGGTGGCCCACGAGCAGTACTTC
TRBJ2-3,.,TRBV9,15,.,CASSVEGRGTDTQYF,TGTGCCAGCAGCGTAGAAGGCCGGGGCACAGATACGCAGTATTTT
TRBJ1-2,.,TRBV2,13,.,CASSIGTSSGYTF,TGTGCCAGCAGTATAGGAACGTCGAGTGGCTACACCTTC
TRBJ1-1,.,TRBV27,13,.,CASRQGLRTEAFF,TGTGCCAGCCGACAAGGTTTGAGGACTGAAGCTTTCTTT
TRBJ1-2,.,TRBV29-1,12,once,CSVQGPNYGYTF,TGCAGCGTGCAGGGGCCTAACTATGGCTACACCTTC
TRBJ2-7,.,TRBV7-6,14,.,CASSLVEVGYEQYF,TGTGCCAGCAGCTTAGTTGAAGTTGGCTACGAGCAGTACTTC
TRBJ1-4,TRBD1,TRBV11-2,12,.,CASRDRDEKLFF,TGTGCCAGCCGGGACAGGGATGAAAAACTGTTTTTT
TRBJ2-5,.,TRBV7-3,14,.,CASSQRGLQETQYF,TGTGCCAGCAGCCAAAGGGGGTTGCAAGAGACCCAGTACTTC
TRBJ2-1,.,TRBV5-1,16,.,CASSLEGSAFYNEQFF,TGCGCCAGCAGCTTGGAAGGTTCCGCGTTCTACAATGAGCAGTTCTTC
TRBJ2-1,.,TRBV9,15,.,CASSVAGSTYNEQFF,TGTGCCAGCAGCGTAGCCGGCAGTACCTACAATGAGCAGTTCTTC
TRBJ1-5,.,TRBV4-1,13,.,CASSPGVVQPQHF,TGCGCCAGCAGCCCCGGTGTTGTTCAGCCCCAGCATTTT
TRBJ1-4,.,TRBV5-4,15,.,CASAVRGSANEKLFF,TGTGCCAGCGCAGTGCGAGGGTCGGCTAATGAAAAACTGTTTTTT
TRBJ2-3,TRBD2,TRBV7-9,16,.,CASSPRTGTTHETQYF,TGTGCCAGCAGCCCACGAACCGGGACTACACACGAGACGCAGTATTTT
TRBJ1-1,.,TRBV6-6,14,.,CASSYSRQTTEAFF,TGTGCCAGCAGTTACTCGAGGCAGACCACTGAAGCTTTCTTT
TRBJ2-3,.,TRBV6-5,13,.,CASNPGIADTQYF,TGTGCCAGCAACCCCGGGATAGCAGATACGCAGTATTTT
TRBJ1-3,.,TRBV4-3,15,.,CASSPGPYSGNTIYF,TGCGCCAGCAGCCCTGGGCCCTACTCTGGAAACACCATATATTTT
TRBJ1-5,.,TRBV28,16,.,CASSFPWDLSNQPQHF,TGTGCCAGCAGTTTCCCCTGGGATCTCAGCAATCAGCCCCAGCATTTT
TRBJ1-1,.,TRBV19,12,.,CASSGGYAEAFF,TGTGCCAGTAGTGGGGGTTACGCTGAAGCTTTCTTT
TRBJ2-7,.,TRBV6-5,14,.,CASSHSGYRYEQYF,TGTGCCAGCAGCCACTCGGGCTACCGCTACGAGCAGTACTTC
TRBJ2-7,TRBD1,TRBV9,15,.,CASSVGRGLTYEQYF,TGTGCCAGCAGCGTAGGTAGGGGGCTAACCTACGAGCAGTACTTC
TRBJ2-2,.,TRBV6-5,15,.,CASSDTGWGTGELFF,TGTGCCAGCAGCGATACAGGGTGGGGCACCGGGGAGCTGTTTTTT
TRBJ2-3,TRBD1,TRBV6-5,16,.,CASSFDRDTSTDTQYF,TGTGCCAGCAGTTTTGACAGGGATACTAGCACAGATACGCAGTATTTT
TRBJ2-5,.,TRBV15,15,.,CATSVWDFQQETQYF,TGTGCCACCAGCGTCTGGGACTTCCAACAAGAGACCCAGTACTTC
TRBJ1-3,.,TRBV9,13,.,CASSVGGENTIYF,TGTGCCAGCAGCGTAGGAGGGGAAAACACCATATATTTT
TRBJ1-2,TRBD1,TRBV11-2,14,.,CASSLGTANYGYTF,TGTGCCAGCAGCCTAGGGACAGCTAACTATGGCTACACCTTC
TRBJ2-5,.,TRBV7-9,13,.,CASRAELSETQYF,TGTGCCAGCAGGGCCGAGCTATCAGAGACCCAGTACTTC
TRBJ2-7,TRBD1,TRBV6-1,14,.,CASSQRGQNYEQYF,TGTGCCAGCAGCCAGAGGGGACAGAACTACGAGCAGTACTTC